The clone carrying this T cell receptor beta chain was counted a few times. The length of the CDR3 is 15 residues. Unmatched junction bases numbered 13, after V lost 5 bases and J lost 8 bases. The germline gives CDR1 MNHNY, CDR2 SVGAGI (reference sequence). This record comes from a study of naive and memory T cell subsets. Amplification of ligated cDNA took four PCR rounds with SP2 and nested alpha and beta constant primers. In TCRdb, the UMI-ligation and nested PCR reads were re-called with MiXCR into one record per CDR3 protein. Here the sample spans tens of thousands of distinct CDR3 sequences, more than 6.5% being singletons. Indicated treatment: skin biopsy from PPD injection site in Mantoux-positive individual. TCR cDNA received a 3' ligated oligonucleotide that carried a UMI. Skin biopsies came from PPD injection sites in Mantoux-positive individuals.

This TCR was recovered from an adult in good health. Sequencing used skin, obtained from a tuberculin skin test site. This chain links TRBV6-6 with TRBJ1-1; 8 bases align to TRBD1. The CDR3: CASSHDGRPGGEAFF. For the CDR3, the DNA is TGTGCCAGCAGTCACGATGGCCGGCCAGGGGGCGAAGCTTTCTTT.